The 9 T cell receptor beta chains given below trace back to one sample, sequenced in a study of Ad26.COV2.S vaccination and SARS-CoV-2 variants. Stated treatment: approximately 18 received Ad26.COV2.S at low or high dose, single or two shots; about 5 received placebo; per-sample allocation not given. Material that was analyzed had been drawn on day 63 after the first vaccine or placebo injection. Using immunoSEQ multiplex PCR, the repertoire was profiled, and TCRdb retains in-frame clones only, with some absent. This sample yields about 480,000 clones, of which approximately 88% are seen a single time; about 13% belongs to the top ten. Sequenced here: peripheral blood, sampled in a trial of Ad26.COV2.S vaccine versus placebo. These receptors were collected from a person between 18 and 59 years old who received the Ad26.COV2.S COVID-19 vaccine or a placebo.

This clone has a handful of counts. The gene calls are TRBV2 and TRBJ2-1; D might be TRBD2 (5 bases). Germline CDR1 SNHLY, CDR2 FYNNEI. Trimming took off 0 bases at V and 7 bases at J, with 10 bases between the two ends. The CDR3 has 14 amino acids. DNA for the CDR3: TGTGCCAGCAGTGAAGCCGGGATCAGGAATGAGCAGTTCTTC. Translated: CASSEAGIRNEQFF.

The V call is TRBV3-1 (or the pseudogene TRBV3-2), the J call TRBJ2-7; the D is unclear. CDR1 is LGHDT and CDR2 is YNNKEL in the germline V gene (reference sequence). V lost 1 base, J lost 5 bases, and 3 bases lay in between. The CDR3 has 11 residues. The CDR3 here is CASSQVNEQYF. CDR3 nucleotides: TGTGCCAGCAGCCAAGTGAACGAGCAGTACTTC.

This sequence joins TRBV6-5 and TRBJ1-6; 7 bases agree with TRBD1. The length of the CDR3 is 12 residues. Trimming took 7 bases from V and 7 from J; bases not matched to a gene: 1. Germline assignment: CDR1 MNHEY and CDR2 SVGAGI. The CDR3 here is CASTQGNSPLHF. DNA for the CDR3: TGTGCCAGCACACAGGGGAATTCACCCCTCCACTTT.

V is TRBV6-6 and J is TRBJ1-2; D remains unclear. The germline V gene encodes CDR1 MNHNY and CDR2 SVGAGI (reference sequence). Trimming shortened V by 0 bases and J by 7 bases, and 18 bases separated the two germline ends. The CDR3 is 16 residues long. CDR3 sequence (DNA): TGTGCCAGCAGTTACTCGGGAGGAGGGTTGAAGTTTGGCTACACCTTC. This encodes CASSYSGGGLKFGYTF.

V and J are TRBV9 and TRBJ2-3; D is undetermined. Between the trimmed V and J ends, which lost 3 bases and 1 base, there was a span of 12 bases. This CDR3 is 15 amino acids long. Germline V gives CDR1 SGDLS, CDR2 YYNGEE. CDR3 DNA sequence: TGTGCCAGCAGCGCCACTAACCCCCGCACAGATACGCAGTATTTT. This sequence encodes CASSATNPRTDTQYF.

The chain carries TRBV10-2 and TRBJ2-7; D tentatively reads TRBD1 or TRBD2 (5 bases each). The V and J ends lost 10 bases and 1 base respectively, with 14 bases between them. The CDR3 is made up of 13 amino acids. The germline gives CDR1 WSHSY, CDR2 SAAADI. The chain's CDR3 is CATKGTGSYEQYF. CDR3 DNA: TGCGCCACCAAAGGGACGGGGTCCTACGAGCAGTACTTC.

This chain uses TRBV4-2 with TRBJ2-2, with 9 bases that match TRBD2. The CDR3 is made up of 16 amino acids. With 0 bases clipped from V and 5 bases from J, the junction kept 4 bases outside the gene matches. Germline loops: CDR1 LGHNA, CDR2 YNFKEQ. The CDR3 reads CASSQESGRRTGELFF. In nucleotides, the CDR3 is TGTGCCAGCAGCCAAGAAAGCGGGAGGCGAACCGGGGAGCTGTTTTTT.

The rearrangement joins TRBV27 to TRBJ2-2, with 7 bases that match TRBD2. J lost 3 bases, V lost 4 bases, and 14 bases had no gene match. The CDR3 runs to 18 residues. From germline, CDR1 is MNHEY and CDR2 SMNVEV (reference sequence). The CDR3 loop is CASSSDEDSGLDTGELFF. The CDR3, as DNA: TGTGCCAGCAGTTCCGACGAAGATAGCGGGTTAGACACCGGGGAGCTGTTTTTT.

This chain uses TRBV7-9 with TRBJ1-3; D might be TRBD1 (5 bases). Germline CDR1 SEHNR, CDR2 FQNEAQ (reference sequence). The V end was cut by 1 base, the J end by 4 bases, with 11 bases between. This CDR3 contains 15 residues. The CDR3 coding sequence is TGTGCCAGCAGCTTAGAAGGGGCCACGGGAAACACCATATATTTT. Translating it yields CASSLEGATGNTIYF.